This note documents a single T cell receptor (beta chain) sequence. A read error may produce the germline difference seen at one junction end. These data originate in a study of blood T cell repertoires in COVID-19. As for the study in general: Acute and convalescent COVID-19 samples came from the United States, Italy and Spain. T cells, B-cell-depleted T cells, or PBMCs provided the cDNA or gDNA that served as material.

In germline, CDR1 is WNHNN, CDR2 SYGVQD (reference sequence). The CDR3 has 15 residues. Profiling relied on immunoSEQ multiplex PCR, and the TCRdb table lists in-frame clones only, not all of them. The sample has 180,000 or so clones, around 83% seen once; the top ten hold around 0.99%. This receptor was taken from a man aged 18 to 35 with acute or convalescent COVID-19. Sequenced: peripheral blood. The chain links TRBV10-1 to TRBJ2-2, with D maybe TRBD2 (5 bases). This chain's CDR3 is CARSGPYGLAGELFF. CDR3 bases: TGCGCCCGCAGTGGACCCTACGGACTCGCCGGGGAGCTGTTTTTT.